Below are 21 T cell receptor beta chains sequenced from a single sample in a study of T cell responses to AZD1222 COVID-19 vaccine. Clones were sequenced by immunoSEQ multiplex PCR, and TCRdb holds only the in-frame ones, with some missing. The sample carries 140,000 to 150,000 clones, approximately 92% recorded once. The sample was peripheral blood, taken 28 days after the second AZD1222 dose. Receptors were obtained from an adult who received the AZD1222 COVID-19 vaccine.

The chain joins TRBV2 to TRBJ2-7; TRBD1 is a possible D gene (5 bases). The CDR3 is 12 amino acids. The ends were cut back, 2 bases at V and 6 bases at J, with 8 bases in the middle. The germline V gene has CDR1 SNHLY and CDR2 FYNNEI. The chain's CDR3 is CASSEPRGEQYF. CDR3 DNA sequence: TGTGCCAGCAGTGAACCTAGGGGCGAGCAGTACTTC.

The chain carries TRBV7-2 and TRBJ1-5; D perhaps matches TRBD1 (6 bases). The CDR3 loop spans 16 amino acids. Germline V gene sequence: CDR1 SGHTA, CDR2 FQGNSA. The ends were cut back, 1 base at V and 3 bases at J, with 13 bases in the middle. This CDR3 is CASSLVWGAHNQPQHF. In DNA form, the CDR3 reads TGTGCCAGCAGCTTAGTTTGGGGGGCGCACAATCAGCCCCAGCATTTT.

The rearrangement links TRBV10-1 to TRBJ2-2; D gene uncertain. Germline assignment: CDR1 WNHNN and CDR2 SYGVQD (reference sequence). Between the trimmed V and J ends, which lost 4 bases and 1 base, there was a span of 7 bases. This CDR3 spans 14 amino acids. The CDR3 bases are TGCGCCAGCAGTGGAACTGTGAACACCGGGGAGCTGTTTTTT. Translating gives CASSGTVNTGELFF.

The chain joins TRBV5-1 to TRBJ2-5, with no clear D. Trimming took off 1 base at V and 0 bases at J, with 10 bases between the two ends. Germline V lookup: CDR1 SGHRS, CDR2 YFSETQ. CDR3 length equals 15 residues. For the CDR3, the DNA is TGCGCCAGCAGCTTGCAAATAGGGAACCAAGAGACCCAGTACTTC. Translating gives CASSLQIGNQETQYF.

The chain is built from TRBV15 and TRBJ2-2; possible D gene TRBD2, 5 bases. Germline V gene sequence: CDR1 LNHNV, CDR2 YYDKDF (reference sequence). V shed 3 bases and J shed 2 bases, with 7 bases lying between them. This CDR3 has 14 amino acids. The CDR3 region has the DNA TGTGCCACCAGCAGTGGACTTAACACCGGGGAGCTGTTTTTT. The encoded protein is CATSSGLNTGELFF.

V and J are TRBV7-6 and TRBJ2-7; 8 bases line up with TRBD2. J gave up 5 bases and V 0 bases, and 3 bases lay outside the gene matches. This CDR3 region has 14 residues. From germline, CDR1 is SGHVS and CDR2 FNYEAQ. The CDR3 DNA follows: TGTGCCAGCAGCTTAGCCGGGAGGGCCGACGAGCAGTACTTC. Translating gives CASSLAGRADEQYF.

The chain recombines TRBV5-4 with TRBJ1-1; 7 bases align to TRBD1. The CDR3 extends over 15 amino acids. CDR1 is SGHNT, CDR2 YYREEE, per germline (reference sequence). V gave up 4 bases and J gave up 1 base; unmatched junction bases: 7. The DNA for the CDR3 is TGTGCCAGCAGCCGGGACAGCAAACAGAACACTGAAGCTTTCTTT. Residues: CASSRDSKQNTEAFF. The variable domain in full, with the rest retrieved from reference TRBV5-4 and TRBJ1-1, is ETGVTQSPTHLIKTRGQQVTLRCSSQSGHNTVSWYQQALGQGPQFIFQYYREEENGRGNFPPRFSGLQFPNYSSELNVNALELDDSALYLCASSRDSKQNTEAFFGQGTRLTVV.

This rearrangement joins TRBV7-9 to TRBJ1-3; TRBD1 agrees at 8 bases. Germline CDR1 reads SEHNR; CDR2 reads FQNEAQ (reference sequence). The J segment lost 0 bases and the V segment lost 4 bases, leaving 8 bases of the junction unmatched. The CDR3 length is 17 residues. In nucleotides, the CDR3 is TGTGCCAGCAGCTCTGGGGACAGGCCCTCCTCTGGAAACACCATATATTTT. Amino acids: CASSSGDRPSSGNTIYF.

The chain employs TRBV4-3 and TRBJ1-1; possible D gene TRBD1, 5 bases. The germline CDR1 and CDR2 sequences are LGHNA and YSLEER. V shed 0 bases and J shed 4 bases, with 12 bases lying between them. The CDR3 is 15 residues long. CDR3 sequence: CASSQEDTHSTEAFF. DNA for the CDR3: TGCGCCAGCAGCCAAGAGGACACTCACTCCACTGAAGCTTTCTTT.

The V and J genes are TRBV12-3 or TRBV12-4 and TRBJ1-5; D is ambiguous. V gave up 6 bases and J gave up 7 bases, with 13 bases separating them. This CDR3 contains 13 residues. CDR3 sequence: CASSPYSGQPQHF. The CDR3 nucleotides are TGTGCCAGCAGCCCATACAGTGGCCAGCCCCAGCATTTT.

The DNA of the CDR3 is TGTGCCAGTAGTGGGGACTCCTCAACCACAGATACGCAGTATTTT. Its translation is CASSGDSSTTDTQYF. The V call is TRBV19, the J call TRBJ2-3, with D possibly TRBD2 on 6 matching bases. V shed 5 bases and J shed 2 bases, with 14 bases lying between them. There are 15 residues in the CDR3. Germline V gene lookup returns CDR1 LNHDA and CDR2 SQIVND (reference sequence).

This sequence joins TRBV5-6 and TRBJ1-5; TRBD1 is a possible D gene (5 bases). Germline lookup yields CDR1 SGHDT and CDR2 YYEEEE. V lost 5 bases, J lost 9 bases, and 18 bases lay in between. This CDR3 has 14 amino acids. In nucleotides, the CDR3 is TGTGCCAGCAGAAAGGGCCCAGAGGGGCCGCCCCAGCATTTT. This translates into CASRKGPEGPPQHF.

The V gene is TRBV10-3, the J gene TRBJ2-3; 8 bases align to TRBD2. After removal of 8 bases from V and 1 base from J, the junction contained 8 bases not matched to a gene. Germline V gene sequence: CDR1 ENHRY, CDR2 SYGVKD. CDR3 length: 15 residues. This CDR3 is CAIGETSVGTDTQYF. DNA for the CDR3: TGTGCCATCGGGGAGACTAGCGTGGGCACAGATACGCAGTATTTT.

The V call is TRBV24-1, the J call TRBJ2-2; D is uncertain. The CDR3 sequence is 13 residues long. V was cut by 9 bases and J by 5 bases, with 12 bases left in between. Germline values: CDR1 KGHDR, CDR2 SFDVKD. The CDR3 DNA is TGTGCCACCGCGATCCGACGGACCGGGGAGCTGTTTTTT. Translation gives CATAIRRTGELFF.

CDR3 sequence (DNA): TGTGCCAGCAGCTTAGTCCCTAGCTCTAACACCGGGGAGCTGTTTTTT. As protein: CASSLVPSSNTGELFF. The J gene is TRBJ2-2, the V gene TRBV7-3, with a tentative D call TRBD2 (5 bases). The CDR3 has 16 residues. V dropped 2 bases and J dropped 2 bases, with 12 bases sitting between them. Germline V gene data show CDR1 as SGHTA and CDR2 as FQGTGA.

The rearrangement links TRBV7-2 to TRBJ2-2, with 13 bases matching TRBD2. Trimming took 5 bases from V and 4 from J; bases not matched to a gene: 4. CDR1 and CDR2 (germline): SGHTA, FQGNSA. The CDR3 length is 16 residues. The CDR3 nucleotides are TGTGCCAGCAGCAAACTAGCGGGAGGGCCCACCGGGGAGCTGTTTTTT. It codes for CASSKLAGGPTGELFF. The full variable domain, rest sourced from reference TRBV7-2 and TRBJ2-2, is GAGVSQSPSNKVTEKGKDVELRCDPISGHTALYWYRQSLGQGLEFLIYFQGNSAPDKSGLPSDRFSAERTGGSVSTLTIQRTQQEDSAVYLCASSKLAGGPTGELFFGEGSRLTVL.

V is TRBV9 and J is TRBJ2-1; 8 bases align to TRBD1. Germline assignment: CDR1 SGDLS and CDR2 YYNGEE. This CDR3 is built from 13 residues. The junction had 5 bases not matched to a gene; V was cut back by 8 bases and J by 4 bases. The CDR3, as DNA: TGTGCCAGTGGGACAGGAGAATACAATGAGCAGTTCTTC. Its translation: CASGTGEYNEQFF.

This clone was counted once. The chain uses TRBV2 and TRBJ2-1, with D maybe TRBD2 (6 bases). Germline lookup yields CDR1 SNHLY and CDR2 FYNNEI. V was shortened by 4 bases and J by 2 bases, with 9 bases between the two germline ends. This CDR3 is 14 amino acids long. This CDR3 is CASSGGEPYNEQFF. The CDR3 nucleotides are TGTGCCAGCAGTGGGGGGGAACCCTACAATGAGCAGTTCTTC. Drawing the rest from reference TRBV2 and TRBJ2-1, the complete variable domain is EPEVTQTPSHQVTQMGQEVILRCVPISNHLYFYWYRQILGQKVEFLVSFYNNEISEKSEIFDDQFSVERPDGSNFTLKIRSTKLEDSAMYFCASSGGEPYNEQFFGPGTRLTVL.

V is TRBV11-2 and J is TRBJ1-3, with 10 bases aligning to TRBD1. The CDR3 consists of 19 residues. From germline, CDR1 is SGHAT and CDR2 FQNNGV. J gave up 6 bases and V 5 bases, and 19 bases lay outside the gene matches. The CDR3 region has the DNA TGTGCCAGCAGCCTCTCTCTTCGGGGACAGGGGTTTACAAAAAACACCATATATTTT. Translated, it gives CASSLSLRGQGFTKNTIYF.

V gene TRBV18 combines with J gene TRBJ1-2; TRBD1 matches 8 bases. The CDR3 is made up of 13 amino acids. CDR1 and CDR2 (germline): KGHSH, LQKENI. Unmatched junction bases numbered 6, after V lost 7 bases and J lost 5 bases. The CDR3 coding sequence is TGTGCCAGCTTTCCTGGGACAGGATATGGCTACACCTTC. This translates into CASFPGTGYGYTF. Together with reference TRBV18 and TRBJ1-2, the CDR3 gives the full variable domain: NAGVMQNPRHLVRRRGQEARLRCSPMKGHSHVYWYRQLPEEGLKFMVYLQKENIIDESGMPKERFSAEFPKEGPSILRIQQVVRGDSAAYFCASFPGTGYGYTFGSGTRLTVV.

CDR3 amino acids: CAISESERHYGYTF. DNA for the CDR3: TGTGCCATCAGTGAGTCGGAGCGGCACTATGGCTACACCTTC. This chain uses TRBV10-3 with TRBJ1-2; D gene ambiguous. The CDR3 spans 14 residues. Germline CDR1 reads ENHRY; CDR2 reads SYGVKD. V lost 0 bases and J lost 3, with 8 bases in between.